These 21 T cell receptor beta chains were sequenced from one sample in a study of cytomegalovirus exposure and HLA in healthy donors. Both 60 Vbeta primers and 13 Jbeta primers went into the PCR. Method: immunoSEQ multiplex PCR; TCRdb's copy keeps in-frame clones and lacks some. The repertoire holds about 160,000 clones, with 65% to 85% as singletons. Sequenced: PBMCs. The source is a boy younger than 10 in good health and CMV-seronegative.

This clone was counted between two and nine times. V usage is TRBV12-5 and J usage is TRBJ2-2, with D tentatively TRBD1 (5 bases). The germline CDR1 and CDR2 sequences are LGHNT and FRNRAP. The germline V and J ends were trimmed by 4 bases and 2 bases, with 8 bases remaining between them. This CDR3 is built from 14 residues. As DNA, the CDR3 is TGTGCTAGTGGTTCCGACAGAAACACCGGGGAGCTGTTTTTT. Amino acids: CASGSDRNTGELFF.

The CDR3 DNA sequence: TGTGCCAGCAGCTTTACAGAGAACACCGGGGAGCTGTTTTTT. Translated, it gives CASSFTENTGELFF. The rearrangement uses TRBV7-8 and TRBJ2-2; no firm D call. This CDR3 spans 14 amino acids. Looked up from germline, CDR1 is SGHVS and CDR2 is FQNEAQ. Trimming left V 3 bases short and J 1 base short, with 6 bases between.

The genes are TRBV4-1 and TRBJ2-7; 7 nucleotides match TRBD2. Germline V gene sequence: CDR1 MGHRA, CDR2 YSYEKL. The CDR3 runs to 15 residues. V trimming: 4 bases; J trimming: 2 bases; junction bases outside the gene matches: 8. The DNA of the CDR3 is TGCGCCAGCAGCCCCGGACCGGGACTAACCTACGAGCAGTACTTC. This gives the protein CASSPGPGLTYEQYF.

In regard to this clone: An end of the junction does not agree with germline; a read error may underlie this. Other DNA variants within this sample encode the same CDR3. The chain links TRBV29-1 to TRBJ1-2; TRBD1 aligns across 11 bases. The germline V gene has CDR1 SQVTM and CDR2 ANQGSEA. The CDR3 runs to 12 residues. CDR3: CSAVDRGLGYTF. In nucleotides, the CDR3 is TGTAGCGCTGTGGACAGGGGGCTAGGCTACACCTTC. The variable domain in full, completed from reference TRBV29-1 and TRBJ1-2, reads SAVISQKPSRDICQRGTSLTIQCQVDSQVTMMFWYRQQPGQSLTLIATANQGSEATYESGFVIDKFPISRPNLTFSTLTVSNMSPEDSSIYLCSAVDRGLGYTFGSGTRLTVV.

The chain is built from TRBV7-2 and TRBJ2-1; TRBD2 agrees at 10 bases. The CDR3 sequence is 16 residues long. Unmatched junction bases numbered 8, after V lost 5 bases and J lost 4 bases. The germline CDR1 and CDR2 sequences are SGHTA and FQGNSA. The CDR3 DNA reads TGTGCCAGCAGCCCAACCAGCGGGAGGGCATACAATGAGCAGTTCTTC. Residues: CASSPTSGRAYNEQFF.

This clone has only a few counts. This sequence joins TRBV6-5 and TRBJ1-6; the match to TRBD1 covers 8 bases. CDR3 length: 15 residues. The V gene's germline CDR1 is MNHEY and CDR2 SVGAGI. The junction had 9 bases not matched to a gene; V was cut back by 5 bases and J by 9 bases. The CDR3 is CASSLQGTGGSPLHF. CDR3 DNA sequence: TGTGCCAGCAGTCTTCAAGGGACAGGCGGTTCACCCCTCCACTTT.

The rearrangement links TRBV6-1 to TRBJ1-1; 8 bases are shared with TRBD1. V trimming: 0 bases; J trimming: 3 bases; junction bases outside the gene matches: 15. Per the germline V gene, CDR1 is MNHNS and CDR2 is SASEGT. The CDR3 consists of 19 residues. CDR3 bases: TGTGCCAGCAGTGAAGCGCTCCGGGACAGGAGACGAAGGTACACTGAAGCTTTCTTT. Translating gives CASSEALRDRRRRYTEAFF.

The chain carries TRBV19 and TRBJ2-3, with TRBD2 matching 8 bases. Unmatched junction bases numbered 12, after V lost 6 bases and J lost 4 bases. The CDR3 runs 16 residues. Germline V lookup: CDR1 LNHDA, CDR2 SQIVND (reference sequence). The DNA of the CDR3 is TGTGCCAGTAGCTCAAGGGGGACTAGATCATCAGATACGCAGTATTTT. Translating it yields CASSSRGTRSSDTQYF.

Turning to this clone: Compared with germline, one end of the junction differs, possibly owing to a read error. This chain joins TRBV10-1 and TRBJ1-2, with 9 bases matching TRBD1. This CDR3 is built from 17 residues. The germline gives CDR1 WNHNN, CDR2 SYGVQD (reference sequence). In DNA, the CDR3 is TGCGTCAGCAGAGCATTCCGGGACAGGGCGGCCGGCTATGGCTACACCTTC. It yields the protein CVSRAFRDRAAGYGYTF.

The chain is built from TRBV7-6 and TRBJ2-2, with D perhaps matching TRBD2 (5 bases). The CDR3 is made up of 13 amino acids. Per germline, CDR1 SGHVS and CDR2 FNYEAQ. Trimming removed 2 bases from V and 6 bases from J, with 7 bases in between. The CDR3 is CASSLKGAGELFF. The DNA for the CDR3 is TGTGCCAGCAGCTTAAAGGGAGCCGGGGAGCTGTTTTTT.

CDR3 loop: CAWSAGGVTDTQYF. Written as DNA, the CDR3 is TGTGCCTGGAGCGCGGGAGGGGTGACAGATACGCAGTATTTT. The J gene is TRBJ2-3, the V gene TRBV30; 9 bases match TRBD2. This CDR3 has 14 amino acids. Germline CDR1 reads GTSNPN; CDR2 reads SVGIG (reference sequence). V gave up 3 bases and J gave up 3 bases; unmatched junction bases: 4.

V is TRBV6-1 and J is TRBJ2-5; 10 nucleotides match TRBD1. Judging by the DNA end, TRBJ2-7 fits better; the J call may be wrong. Germline CDR1 and CDR2: MNHNS and SASEGT. The CDR3 is 15 residues long. The CDR3 protein is CASRGGDRGSYEQYF. CDR3 sequence (DNA): TGTGCCAGCAGGGGTGGGGACAGGGGATCCTACGAGCAGTACTTC.

The rearrangement links TRBV18 to TRBJ2-2, with 9 bases aligning to TRBD2. V was clipped by 3 bases and J by 4 bases; unmatched bases: 9. The length of the CDR3 is 17 residues. Germline V gene sequence: CDR1 KGHSH, CDR2 LQKENI. CDR3 residues: CASSPSALAGSTGELFF. Here the CDR3 DNA reads TGTGCCAGCTCACCCTCCGCCCTAGCGGGATCCACCGGGGAGCTGTTTTTT.

This clone was picked up one time. The V call is TRBV5-1, the J call TRBJ1-2; D remains unclear. This CDR3 contains 17 residues. Germline V gives CDR1 SGHRS, CDR2 YFSETQ. The ends were cut back, 0 bases at V and 5 bases at J, with 20 bases in the middle. The CDR3 sequence: CASSLVFMERAIYGYTF. The CDR3 DNA sequence: TGCGCCAGCAGCTTGGTTTTTATGGAGAGGGCTATATATGGCTACACCTTC. The full variable domain, with the rest looked up from reference TRBV5-1 and TRBJ1-2, is KAGVTQTPRYLIKTRGQQVTLSCSPISGHRSVSWYQQTPGQGLQFLFEYFSETQRNKGNFPGRFSGRQFSNSRSEMNVSTLELGDSALYLCASSLVFMERAIYGYTFGSGTRLTVV.

The V and J genes are TRBV15 and TRBJ2-7, with 8 nucleotides matching TRBD1. CDR1 is LNHNV and CDR2 is YYDKDF in the germline V gene (reference sequence). The V gene end was trimmed by 11 bases and the J gene end by 11 bases; junction bases not matched to a gene: 17. CDR3 length equals 13 residues. CDR3 region: CAVSGQGPKGEYF. CDR3 nucleotide sequence: TGTGCCGTGTCAGGACAGGGCCCTAAGGGGGAGTACTTC.

The chain employs TRBV13 and TRBJ2-3; D may be TRBD2 (5 bases). The CDR3 sequence is 12 residues long. Germline V gene data show CDR1 as PRHDT and CDR2 as FYEKMQ (reference sequence). V was pared by 8 bases and J by 3 bases, with 9 bases between. CDR3 region: CASALATDTQYF. The DNA of the CDR3 is TGTGCCAGCGCTTTAGCGACAGATACGCAGTATTTT.

This clone occurred a few times. The rearrangement links TRBV28 to TRBJ2-7; D may be TRBD1 (6 bases). V was clipped by 4 bases and J by 9 bases, with 16 bases between them. The germline CDR1 and CDR2 sequences are MDHEN and SYDVKM. The CDR3 runs to 13 residues. The CDR3 loop is CASSSNTGLRQYV. The CDR3 DNA is TGTGCCAGCAGTTCCAACACAGGGCTTCGGCAGTACGTC.

Only one count was recorded for this clone. The rearrangement uses TRBV2 and TRBJ1-2, with a tentative D call TRBD1 (5 bases). The V gene's germline CDR1 is SNHLY and CDR2 FYNNEI. V lost 10 bases to trimming and J lost 4 bases, with 19 bases between them. The CDR3 extends over 14 amino acids. CDR3: CAIKASGGSYGYTF. Here the CDR3 DNA reads TGTGCCATAAAGGCGTCGGGGGGTAGCTATGGCTACACCTTC.

The chain uses TRBV5-1 and TRBJ2-3, with D possibly TRBD1 on 6 matching bases. CDR1 is SGHRS, CDR2 YFSETQ, per germline. The CDR3 spans 15 residues. V shed 3 bases and J shed 10 bases, with 21 bases lying between them. CDR3 sequence reads: CASSSTQGSSSAQYF. The CDR3 DNA is TGCGCCAGCAGCTCAACTCAGGGGAGCTCATCGGCGCAGTATTTT. Together with reference TRBV5-1 and TRBJ2-3, the CDR3 gives the full variable domain: KAGVTQTPRYLIKTRGQQVTLSCSPISGHRSVSWYQQTPGQGLQFLFEYFSETQRNKGNFPGRFSGRQFSNSRSEMNVSTLELGDSALYLCASSSTQGSSSAQYFGPGTRLTVL.

V is TRBV16 and J is TRBJ1-1, with a possible D match to TRBD1 (6 bases). The length of the CDR3 is 15 residues. The V gene's germline CDR1 is KGHSY and CDR2 FQNENV. Deletions cut 0 bases from V and 5 bases from J, with 13 bases between. CDR3 in amino acids: CASSQSRGGGTEAFF. The CDR3 DNA reads TGTGCCAGCAGCCAATCGAGAGGGGGGGGGACTGAAGCTTTCTTT. Together with reference TRBV16 and TRBJ1-1, the CDR3 gives the full variable domain: GEEVAQTPKHLVRGEGQKAKLYCAPIKGHSYVFWYQQVLKNEFKFLISFQNENVFDETGMPKERFSAKCLPNSPCSLEIQATKLEDSAVYFCASSQSRGGGTEAFFGQGTRLTVV.

V gene TRBV7-6 combines with J gene TRBJ2-7; no clear D. Germline V CDR1 and CDR2: SGHVS, FNYEAQ. The CDR3 sequence is 13 residues long. The V gene lost 5 bases and the J gene lost 3 bases, with 11 bases spanning the gap. The CDR3 bases are TGTGCCAGCAGCCACCACAGTAGCTACGAGCAGTACTTC. The encoded protein is CASSHHSSYEQYF.